This T cell receptor (beta chain) appears in the sequencing data of a study of blood T cell repertoires in COVID-19. Study at large: From the United States, Italy and Spain came samples of acute and convalescent COVID-19.

Profiled with immunoSEQ multiplex PCR; TCRdb holds only in-frame clones, not every one. The sample lists a few hundred thousand clones; around 90% were seen once. Seattle participants joined during active infection and were tracked over time. Trimming pared 1 base from V and 9 bases from J, leaving 10 bases between. Per germline, CDR1 SGHAT and CDR2 FQNNGV. The CDR3 loop spans 14 amino acids. V is TRBV11-2 and J is TRBJ1-6; D uncertain. Sequenced input: peripheral blood. The TCR sequence derives from a woman aged 25 to 45 with COVID-19, enrolled during active disease. The CDR3 sequence: CASSLGGSGSPLHF. In DNA, the CDR3 is TGTGCCAGCAGCTTAGGGGGAAGCGGTTCACCCCTCCACTTT.